Each of the 10 T cell receptor beta chains below was sequenced from the same sample in a study of T cells in Graves' hyperthyroidism and ophthalmopathy. TCR beta CDR3 sequences were amplified from RNA transcripts. Researchers ran a first-round RT-PCR on the TCR CDR3 using the HTBI primer set. TCRdb analysed the multiplex PCR reads with MiXCR anew, one entry per CDR3 protein. The data hold approximately 400,000 distinct CDR3 sequences, with less than 15% observed a single time. The source material was blood. The source of these receptors is a man in his thirties or forties with Graves' hyperthyroidism that later progressed to Graves' ophthalmopathy.

With regard to this clonotype: One base away lies a much larger clone, so this may be a sequencing read error. DNA for the CDR3: TGTGCCTGGAGTGGCCAGGAGAACACTGAAGCTTTCTTT. Translated, it gives CAWSGQENTEAFF. The chain couples TRBV30 to TRBJ1-1; D ambiguous. V lost 1 base to trimming and J lost 1 base, with 7 bases between them. This CDR3 has 13 residues. Germline V lookup: CDR1 GTSNPN, CDR2 SVGIG (reference sequence).

The table lists this clonotype with many counts. The rearrangement uses TRBV15 and TRBJ1-2; D unresolved. Per germline, CDR1 LNHNV and CDR2 YYDKDF (reference sequence). The V end was cut by 1 base, the J end by 3 bases, with 9 bases between. This CDR3 comprises 14 residues. The CDR3 DNA reads as TGTGCCACCAGCAGAGGGACGGATGACTATGGCTACACCTTC. Translating it yields CATSRGTDDYGYTF.

J is TRBJ2-7 and V is TRBV19, with D possibly TRBD2 on 6 matching bases. Trimming shortened V by 3 bases and J by 4 bases, and 19 bases separated the two germline ends. CDR3 length: 16 amino acids. Looked up from germline, CDR1 is LNHDA and CDR2 is SQIVND (reference sequence). Written as DNA, the CDR3 is TGTGCCAGTAGTATTAACTGGAGGGAGTTCCAATACGAGCAGTACTTC. This encodes CASSINWREFQYEQYF.

This clonotype was counted a single time. Since a much larger clone is just one base distant, this may be a read error. The V and J genes are TRBV2 and TRBJ2-7, with 9 bases that match TRBD2. Germline V gene sequence: CDR1 SNHLY, CDR2 FYNNEI. CDR3 length: 15 amino acids. V shed 6 bases and J 5 bases; nucleotides not matched to a gene: 11. The CDR3 protein is CASSQDPASGDEQYF. CDR3 in DNA: TGTGCCAGCAGCCAAGATCCGGCTAGCGGGGACGAGCAGTACTTC.

This clonotype was observed a few times. The genes are TRBV10-3 and TRBJ2-6, with no clear D. The germline gives CDR1 ENHRY, CDR2 SYGVKD. V lost 10 bases to trimming and J lost 2 bases, with 12 bases between them. This CDR3 region has 14 residues. The CDR3 nucleotides read TGTGCCACGCTCCTCGTGCCTGGGGCCAACGTCCTGACTTTC. Translating it yields CATLLVPGANVLTF.

The chain links TRBV5-1 to TRBJ1-6; 7 bases agree with TRBD1. Germline-derived CDR1 and CDR2 are SGHRS and YFSETQ. The CDR3 consists of 17 residues. V was clipped by 4 bases and J by 0 bases; unmatched bases: 7. CDR3: CASSLRGSGSYNSPLHF. The CDR3 DNA sequence: TGCGCCAGCAGCCTCAGGGGGAGTGGCTCCTATAATTCACCCCTCCACTTT.

This clonotype came up many times. This rearrangement joins TRBV9 to TRBJ1-2; TRBD1 matches at 9 bases. CDR3 length equals 14 residues. In germline, CDR1 is SGDLS, CDR2 YYNGEE. Trimming cost V 4 bases and J 7 bases; bases outside gene matches: 8. The CDR3: CASSRTGAWSGYTF. The CDR3 DNA sequence: TGTGCCAGCAGCCGGACAGGGGCCTGGAGTGGCTACACCTTC.

The chain employs TRBV14 and TRBJ2-1; tentatively, D is TRBD2 (6 bases). Germline assignment: CDR1 SGHDN and CDR2 FVKESK. The CDR3 totals 13 residues. V was pared by 3 bases and J by 4 bases, with 7 bases between. The CDR3 region is CASSQDYYNEQFF. The CDR3 DNA reads TGTGCCAGCAGCCAGGACTATTACAATGAGCAGTTCTTC.

This clonotype has only a few counts. The genes are TRBV7-3 and TRBJ2-5; D gene ambiguous. The length of the CDR3 is 13 residues. The germline V and J ends were trimmed by 0 bases and 5 bases, with 7 bases remaining between them. Germline V gene data show CDR1 as SGHTA and CDR2 as FQGTGA. The chain's CDR3 is CASSLTSVETQYF. The CDR3 DNA is TGTGCCAGCAGCTTAACGTCTGTGGAGACCCAGTACTTC.

This clonotype was detected ten times or more. The chain recombines TRBV11-2 with TRBJ2-2; D is undetermined. The CDR3 loop spans 12 amino acids. Germline V gene lookup returns CDR1 SGHAT and CDR2 FQNNGV. Trimming took off 5 bases at V and 5 bases at J, with 6 bases between the two ends. This CDR3 is CASSQYTGELFF. Here the CDR3 DNA reads TGTGCCAGCAGCCAGTATACCGGGGAGCTGTTTTTT.